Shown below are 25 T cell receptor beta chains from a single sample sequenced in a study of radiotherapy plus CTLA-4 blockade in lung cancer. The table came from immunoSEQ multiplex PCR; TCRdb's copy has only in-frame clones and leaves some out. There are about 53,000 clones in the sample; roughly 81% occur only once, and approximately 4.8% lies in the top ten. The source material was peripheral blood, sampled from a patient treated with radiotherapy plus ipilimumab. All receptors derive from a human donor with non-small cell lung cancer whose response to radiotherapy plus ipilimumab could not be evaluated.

The CDR3 reads CASSRTGAGGETQYF. Written as DNA, the CDR3 is TGCGCCAGCAGCCGAACCGGCGCAGGGGGCGAGACCCAGTACTTC. The rearrangement links TRBV5-1 to TRBJ2-5; 8 bases are a match to TRBD1. The CDR3 sequence is 15 residues long. Germline-derived CDR1 and CDR2 are SGHRS and YFSETQ. The V gene end was trimmed by 4 bases and the J gene end by 5 bases; junction bases not matched to a gene: 10.

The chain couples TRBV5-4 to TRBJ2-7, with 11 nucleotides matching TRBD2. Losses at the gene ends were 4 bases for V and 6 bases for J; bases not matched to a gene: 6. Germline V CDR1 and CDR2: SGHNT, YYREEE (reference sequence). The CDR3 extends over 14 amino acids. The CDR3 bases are TGTGCCAGCAGCCGTAGCGGGAGGGCCCTCGAGCAGTACTTC. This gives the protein CASSRSGRALEQYF.

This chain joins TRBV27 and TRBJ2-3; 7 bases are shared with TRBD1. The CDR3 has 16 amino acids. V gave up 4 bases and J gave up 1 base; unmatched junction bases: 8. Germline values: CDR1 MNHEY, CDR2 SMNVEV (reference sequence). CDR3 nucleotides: TGTGCCAGCAGTTCCGTCGGACAGGTGCGCACAGATACGCAGTATTTT. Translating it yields CASSSVGQVRTDTQYF.

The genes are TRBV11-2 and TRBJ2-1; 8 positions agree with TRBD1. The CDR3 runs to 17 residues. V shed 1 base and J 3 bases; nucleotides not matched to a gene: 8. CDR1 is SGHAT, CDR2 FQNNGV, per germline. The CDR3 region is CASSLVLRTGYYNEQFF. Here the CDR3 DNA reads TGTGCCAGCAGCTTAGTTCTTCGGACAGGGTACTACAATGAGCAGTTCTTC. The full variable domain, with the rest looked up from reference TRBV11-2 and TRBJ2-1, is EAGVAQSPRYKIIEKRQSVAFWCNPISGHATLYWYQQILGQGPKLLIQFQNNGVVDDSQLPKDRFSAERLKGVDSTLKIQPAKLEDSAVYLCASSLVLRTGYYNEQFFGPGTRLTVL.

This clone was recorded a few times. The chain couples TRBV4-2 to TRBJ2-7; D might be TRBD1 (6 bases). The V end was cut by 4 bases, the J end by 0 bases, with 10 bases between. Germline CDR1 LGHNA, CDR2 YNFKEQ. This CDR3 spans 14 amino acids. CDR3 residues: CASSPRDNSYEQYF. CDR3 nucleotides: TGTGCCAGCAGCCCTCGGGACAACTCCTACGAGCAGTACTTC.

Written as DNA, the CDR3 is TGCGCCAGCAGCTCATACCCAGGGACTTACGAGCAGTACTTC. This codes for CASSSYPGTYEQYF. This chain uses TRBV5-1 with TRBJ2-5; D might be TRBD2 (6 bases). The J call may be in error: the DNA end matches TRBJ2-7 better. This CDR3 is built from 14 residues. Germline CDR1 and CDR2: SGHRS and YFSETQ.

This chain's CDR3 is CASSSAGSRGYEQYF. CDR3 DNA: TGTGCCAGCAGCTCTGCAGGGTCCCGAGGATACGAGCAGTACTTC. This chain connects TRBV5-4 to TRBJ2-7, with a possible D match to TRBD1 (5 bases). CDR3 length equals 15 residues. Germline V gene sequence: CDR1 SGHNT, CDR2 YYREEE (reference sequence). V lost 3 bases and J lost 4, with 17 bases in between.

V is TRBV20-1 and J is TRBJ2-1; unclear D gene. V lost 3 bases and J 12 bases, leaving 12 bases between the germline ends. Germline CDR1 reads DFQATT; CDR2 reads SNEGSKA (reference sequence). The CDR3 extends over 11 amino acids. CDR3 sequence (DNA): TGCAGTGCTAGCCCAGTTTCTTGGCAGTTCTTC. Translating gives CSASPVSWQFF.

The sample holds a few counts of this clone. CDR3 region: CASSPRTSNYEQYF. The DNA for the CDR3 is TGTGCCAGCAGCCCCCGGACTAGTAATTACGAGCAGTACTTC. The chain employs TRBV28 and TRBJ2-7; TRBD2 agrees at 7 bases. Germline V gene sequence: CDR1 MDHEN, CDR2 SYDVKM. The CDR3 has 14 residues. V shed 6 bases, J shed 4 bases, and the junction held 9 bases outside the gene matches.

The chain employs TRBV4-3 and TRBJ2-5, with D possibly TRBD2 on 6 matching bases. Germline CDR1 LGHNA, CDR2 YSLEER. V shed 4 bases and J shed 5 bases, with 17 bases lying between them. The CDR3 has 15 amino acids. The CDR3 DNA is TGCGCCAGCAGCCCGGGGGTAGGGACGGGGGAGACCCAGTACTTC. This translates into CASSPGVGTGETQYF.

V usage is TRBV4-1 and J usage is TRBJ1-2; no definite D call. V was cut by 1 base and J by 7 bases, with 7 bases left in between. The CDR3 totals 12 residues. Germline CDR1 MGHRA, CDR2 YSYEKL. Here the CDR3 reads CASSQARGGYTF. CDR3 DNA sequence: TGCGCCAGCAGCCAAGCCCGGGGTGGCTACACCTTC.

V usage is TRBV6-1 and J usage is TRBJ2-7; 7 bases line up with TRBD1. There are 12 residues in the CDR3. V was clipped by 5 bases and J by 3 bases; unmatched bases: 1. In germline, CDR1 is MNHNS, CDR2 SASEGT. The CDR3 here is CASSQGDYEQYF. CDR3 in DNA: TGTGCCAGCAGTCAGGGGGACTACGAGCAGTACTTC.

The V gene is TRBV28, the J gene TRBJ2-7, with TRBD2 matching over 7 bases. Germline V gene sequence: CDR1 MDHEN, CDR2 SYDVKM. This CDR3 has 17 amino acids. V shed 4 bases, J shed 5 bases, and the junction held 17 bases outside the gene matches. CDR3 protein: CASSSRYKGGRANEQYF. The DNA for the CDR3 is TGTGCCAGCAGTTCCCGCTATAAGGGCGGGAGAGCAAACGAGCAGTACTTC.

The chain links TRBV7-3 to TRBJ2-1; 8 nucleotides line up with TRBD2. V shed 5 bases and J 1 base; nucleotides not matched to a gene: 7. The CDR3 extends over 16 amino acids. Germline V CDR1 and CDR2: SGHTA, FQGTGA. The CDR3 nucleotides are TGTGCCAGCAGCGCCTCCGGGGGGGCATCCTACAATGAGCAGTTCTTC. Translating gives CASSASGGASYNEQFF.

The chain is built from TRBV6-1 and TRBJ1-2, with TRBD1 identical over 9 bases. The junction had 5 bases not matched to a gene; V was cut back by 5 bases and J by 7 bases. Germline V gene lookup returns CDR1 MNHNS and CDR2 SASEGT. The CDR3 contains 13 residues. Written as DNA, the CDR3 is TGTGCCAGCAGTCCTACAGGGGGCTCTGGCTACACCTTC. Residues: CASSPTGGSGYTF.

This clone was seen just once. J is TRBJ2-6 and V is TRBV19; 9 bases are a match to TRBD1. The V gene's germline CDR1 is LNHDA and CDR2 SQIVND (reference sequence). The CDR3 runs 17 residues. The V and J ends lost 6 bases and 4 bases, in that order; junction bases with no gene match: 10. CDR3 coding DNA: TGTGCCAGTAGCCAAGACAGGGGGGCCAACGGGGCCAACGTCCTGACTTTC. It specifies CASSQDRGANGANVLTF.

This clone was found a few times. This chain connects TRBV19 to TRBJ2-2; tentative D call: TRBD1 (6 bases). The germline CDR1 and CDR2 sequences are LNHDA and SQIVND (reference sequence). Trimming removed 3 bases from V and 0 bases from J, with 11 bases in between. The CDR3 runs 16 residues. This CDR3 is CASSIWGLPNTGELFF. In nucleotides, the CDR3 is TGTGCCAGTAGTATTTGGGGGCTCCCGAACACCGGGGAGCTGTTTTTT.

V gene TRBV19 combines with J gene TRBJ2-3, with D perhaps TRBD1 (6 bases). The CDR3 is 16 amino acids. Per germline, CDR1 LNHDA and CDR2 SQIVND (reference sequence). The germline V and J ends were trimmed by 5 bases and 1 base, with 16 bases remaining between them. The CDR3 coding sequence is TGTGCCAGTAGTGGTCAACAGGGACCTGGCACAGATACGCAGTATTTT. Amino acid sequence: CASSGQQGPGTDTQYF. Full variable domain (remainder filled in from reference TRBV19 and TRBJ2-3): DGGITQSPKYLFRKEGQNVTLSCEQNLNHDAMYWYRQDPGQGLRLIYYSQIVNDFQKGDIAEGYSVSREKKESFPLTVTSAQKNPTAFYLCASSGQQGPGTDTQYFGPGTRLTVL.

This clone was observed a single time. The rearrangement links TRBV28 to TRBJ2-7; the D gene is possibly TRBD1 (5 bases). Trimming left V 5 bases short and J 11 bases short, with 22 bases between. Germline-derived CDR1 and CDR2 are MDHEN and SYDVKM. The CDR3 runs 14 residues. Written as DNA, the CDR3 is TGTGCCAGCAGTCCGTATGGCCCTACAGGATGGGAGTACTTC. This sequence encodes CASSPYGPTGWEYF.

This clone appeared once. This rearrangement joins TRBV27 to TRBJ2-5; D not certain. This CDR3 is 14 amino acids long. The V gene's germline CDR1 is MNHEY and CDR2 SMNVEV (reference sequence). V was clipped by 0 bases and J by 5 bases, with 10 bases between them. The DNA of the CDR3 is TGTGCCAGCAGTTTATCCGGTGTACGGGAGACCCAGTACTTC. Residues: CASSLSGVRETQYF.

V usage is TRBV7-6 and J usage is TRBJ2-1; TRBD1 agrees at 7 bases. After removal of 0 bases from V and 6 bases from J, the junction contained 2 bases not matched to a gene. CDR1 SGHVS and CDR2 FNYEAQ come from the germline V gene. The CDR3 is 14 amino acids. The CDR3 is CASSLAGGSNEQFF. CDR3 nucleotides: TGTGCCAGCAGCTTAGCAGGGGGCAGCAATGAGCAGTTCTTC.

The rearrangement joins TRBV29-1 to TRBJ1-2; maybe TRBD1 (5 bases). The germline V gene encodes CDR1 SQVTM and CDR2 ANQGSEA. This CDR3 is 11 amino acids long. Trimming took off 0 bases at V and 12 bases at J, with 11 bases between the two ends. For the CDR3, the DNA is TGCAGCGTTGAAGACCTCAAGGGGAACACCTTC. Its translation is CSVEDLKGNTF.

The CDR3 reads CASSPSDTQYF. Written as DNA, the CDR3 is TGTGCCAGCAGTCCGTCAGATACGCAGTATTTT. This rearrangement joins TRBV27 to TRBJ2-3; no clear D. The CDR3 is made up of 11 amino acids. The germline V gene has CDR1 MNHEY and CDR2 SMNVEV (reference sequence). V was shortened by 5 bases and J by 4 bases, with 4 bases between the two germline ends.

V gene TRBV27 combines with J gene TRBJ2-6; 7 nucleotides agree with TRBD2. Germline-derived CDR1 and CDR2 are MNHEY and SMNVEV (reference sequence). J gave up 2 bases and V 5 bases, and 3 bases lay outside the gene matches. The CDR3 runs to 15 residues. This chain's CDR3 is CASSPRGAGANVLTF. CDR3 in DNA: TGTGCCAGCAGTCCCCGGGGGGCTGGGGCCAACGTCCTGACTTTC.

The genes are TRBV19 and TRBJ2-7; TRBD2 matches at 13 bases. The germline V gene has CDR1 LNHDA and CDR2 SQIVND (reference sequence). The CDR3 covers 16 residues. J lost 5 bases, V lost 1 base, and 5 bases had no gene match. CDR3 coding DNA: TGTGCCAGTAGTATAGTGAGGACTAGCGGGAGCCACGAGCAGTACTTC. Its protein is CASSIVRTSGSHEQYF.